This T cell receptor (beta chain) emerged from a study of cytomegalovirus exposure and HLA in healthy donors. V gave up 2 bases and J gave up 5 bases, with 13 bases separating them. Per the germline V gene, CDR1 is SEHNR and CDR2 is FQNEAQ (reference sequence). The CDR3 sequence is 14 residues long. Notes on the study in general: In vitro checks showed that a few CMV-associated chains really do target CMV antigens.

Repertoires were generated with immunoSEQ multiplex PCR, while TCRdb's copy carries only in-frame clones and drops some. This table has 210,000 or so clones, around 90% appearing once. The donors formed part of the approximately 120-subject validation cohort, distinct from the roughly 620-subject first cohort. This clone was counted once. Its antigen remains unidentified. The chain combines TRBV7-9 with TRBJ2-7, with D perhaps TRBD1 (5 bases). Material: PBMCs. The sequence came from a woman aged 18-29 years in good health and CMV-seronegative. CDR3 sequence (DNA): TGTGCCAGCAGCTTACGACAGCCGGCCCACGAGCAGTACTTC. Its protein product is CASSLRQPAHEQYF.